This TCR beta chain stems from a study of blood T cells in healthy people across ages. The V gene's germline CDR1 is SGDLS and CDR2 YYNGEE. The CDR3 extends over 12 amino acids. After removal of 5 bases from V and 7 bases from J, the junction contained 6 bases not matched to a gene. This clonotype was seen repeatedly, ten times or more. Sample-barcoded 5' priming and a J-beta primer mix drove a second PCR of 7 to 11 cycles. MiXCR was run by TCRdb on the 5' RACE reads, yielding one entry per CDR3 protein. The data hold around 1,000,000 distinct CDR3 sequences, with under 30% observed a single time. The same data also contributed to another study, on T cells of mothers and their children.

The clonotype comes from a girl aged 2-15 years in good health. The rearrangement uses TRBV9 and TRBJ2-7, with 7 bases lining up with TRBD1. Sequencing input: blood. The CDR3 loop reads CASSATGDEQYF. CDR3 nucleotides: TGTGCCAGCAGTGCTACAGGGGATGAGCAGTACTTC.